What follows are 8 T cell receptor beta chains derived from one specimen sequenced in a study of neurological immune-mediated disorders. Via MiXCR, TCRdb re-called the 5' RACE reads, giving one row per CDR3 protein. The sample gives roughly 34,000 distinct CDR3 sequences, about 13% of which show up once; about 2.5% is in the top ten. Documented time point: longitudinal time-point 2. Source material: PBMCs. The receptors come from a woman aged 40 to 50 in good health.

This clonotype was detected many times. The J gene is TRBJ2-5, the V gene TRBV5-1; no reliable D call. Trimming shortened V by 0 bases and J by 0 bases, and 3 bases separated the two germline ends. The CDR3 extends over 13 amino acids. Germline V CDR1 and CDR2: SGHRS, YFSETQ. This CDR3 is CASSLAYQETQYF. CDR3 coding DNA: TGCGCCAGCAGCTTGGCATACCAAGAGACCCAGTACTTC.

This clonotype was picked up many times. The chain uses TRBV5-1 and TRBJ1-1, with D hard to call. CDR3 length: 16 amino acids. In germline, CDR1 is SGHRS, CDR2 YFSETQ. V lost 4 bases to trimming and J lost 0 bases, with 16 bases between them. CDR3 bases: TGCGCCAGCAGCCCCTTGATCGAGGGAGTGAACACTGAAGCTTTCTTT. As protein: CASSPLIEGVNTEAFF.

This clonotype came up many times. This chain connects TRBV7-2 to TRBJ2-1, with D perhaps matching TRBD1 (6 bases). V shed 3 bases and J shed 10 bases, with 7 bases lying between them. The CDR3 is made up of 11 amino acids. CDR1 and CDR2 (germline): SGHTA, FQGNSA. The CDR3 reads CASSFRGEQFF. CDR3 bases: TGTGCCAGCAGCTTCAGGGGCGAGCAGTTCTTC.

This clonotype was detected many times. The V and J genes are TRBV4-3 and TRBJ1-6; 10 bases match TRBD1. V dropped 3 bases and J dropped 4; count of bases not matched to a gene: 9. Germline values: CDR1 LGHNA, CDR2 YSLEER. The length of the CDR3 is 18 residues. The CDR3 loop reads CASSQGNPGQGYNSPLHF. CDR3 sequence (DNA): TGCGCCAGCAGCCAGGGGAACCCGGGACAGGGGTATAATTCACCCCTCCACTTT.

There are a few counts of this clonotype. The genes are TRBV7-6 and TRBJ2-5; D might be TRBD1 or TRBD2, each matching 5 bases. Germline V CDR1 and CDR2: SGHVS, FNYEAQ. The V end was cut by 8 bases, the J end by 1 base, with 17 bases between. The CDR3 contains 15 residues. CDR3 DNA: TGTGCCAGCCCAGCTTTTTCGGGGACCCAAGAGACCCAGTACTTC. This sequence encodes CASPAFSGTQETQYF.

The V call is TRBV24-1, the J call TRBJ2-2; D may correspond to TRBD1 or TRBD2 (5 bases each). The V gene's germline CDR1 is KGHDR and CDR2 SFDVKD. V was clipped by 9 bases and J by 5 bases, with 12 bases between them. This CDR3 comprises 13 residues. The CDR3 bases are TGTGCCACCGCCGGGGCCGAGACCGGGGAGCTGTTTTTT. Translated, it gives CATAGAETGELFF.

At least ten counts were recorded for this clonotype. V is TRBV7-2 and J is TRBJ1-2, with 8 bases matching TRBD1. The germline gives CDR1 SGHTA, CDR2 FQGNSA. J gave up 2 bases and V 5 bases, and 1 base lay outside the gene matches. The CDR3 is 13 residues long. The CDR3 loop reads CASSRQGNYGYTF. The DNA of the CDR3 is TGTGCCAGCAGCCGACAGGGGAACTATGGCTACACCTTC.

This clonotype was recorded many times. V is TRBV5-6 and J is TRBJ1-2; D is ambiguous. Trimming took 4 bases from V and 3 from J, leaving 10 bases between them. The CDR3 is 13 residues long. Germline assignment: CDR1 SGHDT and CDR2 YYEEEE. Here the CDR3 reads CASSPGGHYGYTF. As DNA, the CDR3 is TGTGCCAGCAGCCCCGGTGGGCACTATGGCTACACCTTC.